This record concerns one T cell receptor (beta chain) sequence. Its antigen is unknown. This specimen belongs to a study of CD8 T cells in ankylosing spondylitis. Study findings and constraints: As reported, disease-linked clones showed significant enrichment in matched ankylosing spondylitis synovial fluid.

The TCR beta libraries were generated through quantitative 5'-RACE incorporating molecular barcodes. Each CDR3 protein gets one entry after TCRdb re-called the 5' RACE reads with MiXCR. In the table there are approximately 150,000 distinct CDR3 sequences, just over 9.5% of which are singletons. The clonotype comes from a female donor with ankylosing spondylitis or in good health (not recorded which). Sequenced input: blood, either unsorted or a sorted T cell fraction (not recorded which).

CDR3: CAISEKGNHNQPQHF. The CDR3 DNA is TGTGCCATCAGTGAGAAGGGGAACCATAATCAGCCCCAGCATTTT. This chain uses TRBV10-3 with TRBJ1-5; D perhaps matches TRBD1 (5 bases). The V gene lost 2 bases and the J gene lost 4 bases, with 12 bases spanning the gap. The CDR3 runs 15 residues. CDR1 is ENHRY and CDR2 is SYGVKD in the germline V gene.